These T cell receptor beta chains were read from a single sample in a study of T cells in Graves' hyperthyroidism and ophthalmopathy. TCRdb used MiXCR to reprocess the multiplex PCR reads, holding one entry per CDR3 protein. This table has hundreds of thousands of distinct CDR3 sequences, roughly 22% appearing once. Sequencing input: blood. These receptors originate from a man aged 25 to 45 with Graves' ophthalmopathy. CDR3s include the opening cysteine and the closing phenylalanine or tryptophan. D genes are given only for firm matches. A clone size is listed for some rows: how often the clone was seen (once, few, many), or a class if it is expanded.

CDR3 DNA | CDR3 protein | clone size | D gene | CDR3 length | J gene | V gene
TGTGCCAGCAGTTTATCGCAGGGGGAGAGCACTGAAGCTTTCTTT | CASSLSQGESTEAFF | many | TRBD1 | 15 | TRBJ1-1 | TRBV28
TGTGCCAGCAGCCCCCGGATTGGCACCGGGGAGCTGTTTTTT | CASSPRIGTGELFF | few | NA | 14 | TRBJ2-2 | TRBV7-3
TGTGCCAGCAGTATCACCGGACTAGCGGGAGCGCGGGAGACCCAGTACTTC | CASSITGLAGARETQYF | few | TRBD2 | 17 | TRBJ2-5 | TRBV7-3
TGCAGTGCTAGAGACAATGAGGGAGGGCCTGGTATCCACGAGCAGTACTTC | CSARDNEGGPGIHEQYF | NA | TRBD2 | 17 | TRBJ2-7 | TRBV20-1
TGTGCCAGCAGCTCATGGGTTGTCACCTACGAGCAGTACTTC | CASSSWVVTYEQYF | many | NA | 14 | TRBJ2-7 | TRBV11-2
TGTGCCAGCAGCTTTCCGGGGGAGGGGTCCTACAATGAGCAGTTCTTC | CASSFPGEGSYNEQFF | few | TRBD2 | 16 | TRBJ2-1 | TRBV7-9
TGTGCCACCGGACGGTGGGAAAAACTGTTTTTT | CATGRWEKLFF | few | NA | 11 | TRBJ1-4 | TRBV28
TGTGCCAGCAGCCAAGGTATCTCGGGGGGTTCACCCCTCCACTTT | CASSQGISGGSPLHF | once | NA | 15 | TRBJ1-6 | TRBV3-1
TGTGCCATCAGCACTAGCGGGAGAAACTACAATGAGCAGTTCTTC | CAISTSGRNYNEQFF | NA | TRBD2 | 15 | TRBJ2-1 | TRBV10-3
TGCGCCAGCAGCTTGGCGGGCGACACGAACACTGAAGCTTTCTTT | CASSLAGDTNTEAFF | many | NA | 15 | TRBJ1-1 | TRBV5-1
TGTGCCAGCAGCGAGGGGACTAGCGGGAGCGACGAGCAGTACTTC | CASSEGTSGSDEQYF | NA | TRBD2 | 15 | TRBJ2-7 | TRBV3-1
TGTGCCAGCAGCACTCTCCGGGGGTCCACCGGGGAGCTGTTTTTT | CASSTLRGSTGELFF | few | NA | 15 | TRBJ2-2 | TRBV7-6
TGTGCCAGCAGCCCTCAAGGTGCTAACAATGAGCAGTTCTTC | CASSPQGANNEQFF | many | NA | 14 | TRBJ2-1 | TRBV11-2
TGTGCCAGTAGCCAACAGGGGGTTAGTCAGCCCCAGCATTTT | CASSQQGVSQPQHF | once | TRBD1 | 14 | TRBJ1-5 | TRBV19
TGTGCCAGCAGTGAATACGGACTGGACGTACCCACGGGTGGCTACACCTTC | CASSEYGLDVPTGGYTF | NA | NA | 17 | TRBJ1-2 | TRBV2
TGCAGTGCTAGTGGGGGTAGGGAGGGAAGAAACATTCAGTACTTC | CSASGGREGRNIQYF | few | TRBD2 | 15 | TRBJ2-4 | TRBV20-1
TGTGCTAGCAGCTTATATCTGGACTCACCCCTCCACTTT | CASSLYLDSPLHF | few | NA | 13 | TRBJ1-6 | TRBV7-9
TGTGCCAGCACCATTGGGACTAGCGGGAAGGGATTATTAGATACGCAGTATTTT | CASTIGTSGKGLLDTQYF | NA | TRBD2 | 18 | TRBJ2-3 | TRBV5-6
TGTGCCAGCAGTTACCAGGGGGCGAACACTGAAGCTTTCTTT | CASSYQGANTEAFF | NA | TRBD1 | 14 | TRBJ1-1 | TRBV6-1
TGTGCCAGTAGGGGGATGCGGCGGGTGGAGAATGGCTACACCTTC | CASRGMRRVENGYTF | many | NA | 15 | TRBJ1-2 | TRBV28
TGTGCCAGCTCACCACGATTTGGGGGCGTGGAAGCTTTCTTT | CASSPRFGGVEAFF | once | NA | 14 | TRBJ1-1 | TRBV18
TGTGCCTGGAGTGTACTTGGCACCCGCTACGAGCAGTACTTC | CAWSVLGTRYEQYF | many | NA | 14 | TRBJ2-7 | TRBV30
TGTGCCAGCACCCTGGTGTCAGGGGGCTACTACGAGCAGTACTTC | CASTLVSGGYYEQYF | NA | TRBD1 | 15 | TRBJ2-7 | TRBV12-3/TRBV12-4
TGTGCCAGCAGCCGCCAGGGACTAACCTCCTACAATGAGCAGTTCTTC | CASSRQGLTSYNEQFF | once | TRBD2 | 16 | TRBJ2-1 | TRBV14
TGCAGTGCTGTGGGGGAGGGTCCGGGAGGGGAAAAACTGTTTTTT | CSAVGEGPGGEKLFF | NA | NA | 15 | TRBJ1-4 | TRBV20-1
TGTGCTAGTGGTCCGGGACAGCTCTCTGGGGCCAACGTCCTGACTTTC | CASGPGQLSGANVLTF | NA | TRBD1 | 16 | TRBJ2-6 | TRBV12-5
TGTGCCAGCAGTTCAGACCAGATAGAGACCCAGTACTTC | CASSSDQIETQYF | few | NA | 13 | TRBJ2-5 | TRBV6-1
TGTGCCAGCAGCATTGGGAGCGGGAGCCTGTACGAGCAGTACTTC | CASSIGSGSLYEQYF | few | TRBD2 | 15 | TRBJ2-7 | TRBV7-8
TGTGCCACCAGCGGACGACCGGGACAGGCCTACGAGCAGTACTTC | CATSGRPGQAYEQYF | few | TRBD1 | 15 | TRBJ2-7 | TRBV15
TGTGCCAGCCAATACGGACAGGGGGAAATGCTGTTTTTT | CASQYGQGEMLFF | few | TRBD1 | 13 | TRBJ2-2 | TRBV18
TGCAGTGCTAACGCCAACATTCGGGACACAGATACGCAGTATTTT | CSANANIRDTDTQYF | many | NA | 15 | TRBJ2-3 | TRBV20-1
TGTGCCATCAGTGAGTCCCCAGGCAGCACAGATACGCAGTATTTT | CAISESPGSTDTQYF | few | NA | 15 | TRBJ2-3 | TRBV10-3
TGCAGTGCTAAACCTTCCTATGGCTACACCTTC | CSAKPSYGYTF | few | NA | 11 | TRBJ1-2 | TRBV20-1
TGCAGTGCTGGCGCGGGACCTTCCTACGAGCAGTACTTC | CSAGAGPSYEQYF | NA | NA | 13 | TRBJ2-7 | TRBV20-1
TGCAGTGCCCTAGGTGGACTCCCGAACACTGAAGCTTTCTTT | CSALGGLPNTEAFF | NA | NA | 14 | TRBJ1-1 | TRBV20-1
TGTGCCAGCAGGGATATCCTACCGGGCCTGGGCTACACCTTC | CASRDILPGLGYTF | few | NA | 14 | TRBJ1-2 | TRBV28
TGCAGTGTTCTTCCGACTAGCGGGACCGGGGAGCTGTTTTTT | CSVLPTSGTGELFF | once | TRBD2 | 14 | TRBJ2-2 | TRBV20-1
TGTGCCAGCAGCTCCGGGACTAGCGGTATACAAGAGACCCAGTACTTC | CASSSGTSGIQETQYF | NA | TRBD2 | 16 | TRBJ2-5 | TRBV7-9
TGTGCCAGCAGCTTAGTAGGGACAGCGACCGGGGAGCTGTTTTTT | CASSLVGTATGELFF | NA | TRBD1 | 15 | TRBJ2-2 | TRBV7-9
TGTGCCAGCAGCTTATCTCGGGTGAACACTGAAGCTTTCTTT | CASSLSRVNTEAFF | NA | NA | 14 | TRBJ1-1 | TRBV7-9
TGCAGCGTTGCGTCGGCCGTAGCATGGGAGACCCAGTACTTC | CSVASAVAWETQYF | NA | NA | 14 | TRBJ2-5 | TRBV29-1
TGTGCCACCAGCAGAGACAGGGGCTCTCAATACGAGCAGTACTTC | CATSRDRGSQYEQYF | once | NA | 15 | TRBJ2-7 | TRBV15
TGCGCCAGCAGCCGGGACAGAAACTACGAGCAGTACTTC | CASSRDRNYEQYF | few | TRBD1 | 13 | TRBJ2-7 | TRBV5-1
TGTGCCAGCAAACCCGGGTCCCCGGCCGGGGAGCTGTTTTTT | CASKPGSPAGELFF | many | NA | 14 | TRBJ2-2 | TRBV11-2
TGTGCCAGCAGCGTCCGGGACAGGGATGTGGAGACCCAGTACTTC | CASSVRDRDVETQYF | few | TRBD1 | 15 | TRBJ2-5 | TRBV9
TGCGCCAGTCTACCGGGACAGGGGACCGGGGAGCTGTTTTTT | CASLPGQGTGELFF | many | TRBD1 | 14 | TRBJ2-2 | TRBV5-1
TGCGCCAGCAGCTTCCTGACCGGGACTAGCGGGAGTGGAGAGACCCAGTACTTC | CASSFLTGTSGSGETQYF | few | TRBD2 | 18 | TRBJ2-5 | TRBV5-1
TGTGCCATCAGCGGACAGGGGAGCACAGATACGCAGTATTTT | CAISGQGSTDTQYF | many | TRBD1 | 14 | TRBJ2-3 | TRBV10-3
TGTGCCAGCAGTTTTGTAACAGATACGCAGTATTTT | CASSFVTDTQYF | NA | NA | 12 | TRBJ2-3 | TRBV12-3/TRBV12-4
TGTGCCAGCAGCCGTTTCGGTGCCAACACCGGGGAGCTGTTTTTT | CASSRFGANTGELFF | many | NA | 15 | TRBJ2-2 | TRBV13
TGCAGTGCTGGTGTGTCGGGCACAGATACGCAGTATTTT | CSAGVSGTDTQYF | NA | NA | 13 | TRBJ2-3 | TRBV20-1
TGTGCCAGCACCAAACTAGCGGGACGCACAGATACGCAGTATTTT | CASTKLAGRTDTQYF | many | TRBD2 | 15 | TRBJ2-3 | TRBV27
TGTGCCAGCAGCCCAACCCGGGTTCAGAACACTGAAGCTTTCTTT | CASSPTRVQNTEAFF | NA | NA | 15 | TRBJ1-1 | TRBV11-2
TGTGCCAGCAGTCGGGGCTACAATGAGCAGTTCTTC | CASSRGYNEQFF | NA | NA | 12 | TRBJ2-1 | TRBV6-1
TGTGCCAGCAGCCCTCCGCTAGGGGTAATTGTTGGGGGGAAGCAGTTCTTC | CASSPPLGVIVGGKQFF | few | NA | 17 | TRBJ2-1 | TRBV3-1
TGCGCCAGCGGGAAACAGGGGACCTCCTACGAGCAGTACTTC | CASGKQGTSYEQYF | NA | TRBD1 | 14 | TRBJ2-7 | TRBV5-1
TGCAGTGCCTACCGACTAGCGGACCCCTGGGACAAAAACATTCAGTACTTC | CSAYRLADPWDKNIQYF | few | TRBD2 | 17 | TRBJ2-4 | TRBV20-1